The 25 T cell receptor beta chains in this list originate from one sample, sequenced in a study of T cells in Graves' hyperthyroidism and ophthalmopathy. What was amplified from RNA transcripts were TCR beta CDR3 regions. TCR CDR3 underwent first-round RT-PCR with the HTBI primer set. TCRdb re-called the multiplex PCR reads through MiXCR, storing one row per CDR3 protein. The sample contains about 420,000 distinct CDR3 sequences, roughly 15% of which appear only once. The sequencing sample was made of blood. These receptors all stem from a woman between 18 and 30 years old with Graves' hyperthyroidism.

The rearrangement uses TRBV20-1 and TRBJ2-5; 9 bases are shared with TRBD2. This CDR3 has 17 residues. After removal of 1 base from V and 5 bases from J, the junction contained 14 bases not matched to a gene. CDR1 is DFQATT and CDR2 is SNEGSKA in the germline V gene (reference sequence). CDR3 bases: TGCAGTGCTAGAGGTGGGAAAGCGGGAGGCCGCGGGGAGACCCAGTACTTC. Translating it yields CSARGGKAGGRGETQYF.

This clonotype has a count of ten or more. V gene TRBV7-3 combines with J gene TRBJ2-1; 9 bases match TRBD2. This CDR3 has 16 residues. Germline V gene lookup returns CDR1 SGHTA and CDR2 FQGTGA. V shed 5 bases, J shed 7 bases, and the junction held 12 bases outside the gene matches. The CDR3 protein is CASSLDSGSIKNEQFF. CDR3 DNA sequence: TGTGCCAGCAGCCTCGATAGCGGGAGTATTAAAAATGAGCAGTTCTTC.

This clonotype was counted only a few times. V is TRBV27 and J is TRBJ1-6; D is uncertain. CDR1 is MNHEY, CDR2 SMNVEV, per germline (reference sequence). Trimming stripped 5 bases from V and 11 bases from J, with 13 bases between. CDR3 size: 13 residues. The CDR3 DNA reads TGTGCCAGCAGTACAAGACCGATTCCACCCCTCCACTTT. Translating it yields CASSTRPIPPLHF.

In this sample, this clonotype turned up once. This chain connects TRBV6-5 to TRBJ2-2, with TRBD1 identical over 9 bases. CDR3 length equals 16 residues. The V segment lost 5 bases and the J segment 8 bases; nucleotides outside the gene matches: 12. Germline CDR1 MNHEY, CDR2 SVGAGI. CDR3 protein: CASSLLGTGSFGELFF. The CDR3 DNA sequence: TGTGCCAGCAGTCTACTAGGGACAGGGAGTTTTGGGGAGCTGTTTTTT.

At least ten counts were recorded for this clonotype. The chain joins TRBV28 to TRBJ2-1; TRBD2 is a possible D gene (6 bases). V lost 3 bases to trimming and J lost 6 bases, with 9 bases between them. The CDR3 loop spans 13 amino acids. The germline V gene encodes CDR1 MDHEN and CDR2 SYDVKM. CDR3 nucleotide sequence: TGTGCCAGCAGTTTCCGGGGGAGCAATGAGCAGTTCTTC. This encodes CASSFRGSNEQFF.

The chain combines TRBV2 with TRBJ1-2; 8 bases match TRBD1. Per the germline V gene, CDR1 is SNHLY and CDR2 is FYNNEI. The CDR3 covers 13 residues. V lost 8 bases and J lost 7; bases outside the gene matches: 9. The CDR3 region has the DNA TGTGCCAGCGGTGTGAGGACAGGGTTTGGCTACACCTTC. Amino acid sequence: CASGVRTGFGYTF. Complete variable domain (other parts from reference TRBV2 and TRBJ1-2): EPEVTQTPSHQVTQMGQEVILRCVPISNHLYFYWYRQILGQKVEFLVSFYNNEISEKSEIFDDQFSVERPDGSNFTLKIRSTKLEDSAMYFCASGVRTGFGYTFGSGTRLTVV.

Concerning this clonotype: With a much larger clone just one base away, this may be a read error. The CDR3 carries no conserved terminal phenylalanine or tryptophan, so it likely arises from a read error. The chain recombines TRBV29-1 with TRBJ2-4; D remains unclear. The CDR3 length is 11 residues. V shed 4 bases and J shed 5 bases, with 6 bases lying between them. Germline V gene data show CDR1 as SQVTM and CDR2 as ANQGSEA. This CDR3 is CSVGRENIQYL. DNA of the CDR3: TGCAGCGTTGGCCGGGAAAACATTCAGTACCTC.

This clonotype was observed at least ten times. V usage is TRBV28 and J usage is TRBJ1-5; TRBD1 is a possible D gene (6 bases). The V end lost 4 bases, the J end lost 7 bases, and 14 bases lay between the germline ends. Germline V gene lookup returns CDR1 MDHEN and CDR2 SYDVKM. The CDR3 runs 14 residues. In nucleotides, the CDR3 is TGTGCCAGCAGTTACACAGGGAGCGGCCAGCCCCAGCATTTT. Amino acid sequence: CASSYTGSGQPQHF. The full variable domain, rest sourced from reference TRBV28 and TRBJ1-5, is DVKVTQSSRYLVKRTGEKVFLECVQDMDHENMFWYRQDPGLGLRLIYFSYDVKMKEKGDIPEGYSVSREKKERFSLILESASTNQTSMYLCASSYTGSGQPQHFGDGTRLSIL.

This clonotype was counted only a few times. J is TRBJ2-3 and V is TRBV20-1; 9 bases match TRBD2. Trimming took 4 bases from V and 3 from J; bases not matched to a gene: 8. Germline V gene lookup returns CDR1 DFQATT and CDR2 SNEGSKA (reference sequence). This CDR3 region has 15 residues. CDR3 bases: TGCAGTGCTATGCGAGCGGGGGGTAGGACAGATACGCAGTATTTT. Its protein product is CSAMRAGGRTDTQYF.

The rearrangement uses TRBV7-2 and TRBJ2-7, with 9 bases aligning to TRBD2. CDR3 length equals 15 residues. CDR1 and CDR2 from the germline V gene are SGHTA and FQGNSA. Trimming removed 5 bases from V and 3 bases from J; junction bases left unmatched: 8. CDR3 amino acids: CASSPISGRGYEQYF. The CDR3 DNA is TGTGCCAGCAGCCCAATTAGCGGGAGAGGCTACGAGCAGTACTTC.

The J gene is TRBJ2-7, the V gene TRBV6-2 or TRBV6-3; the match to TRBD1 covers 9 bases. Germline CDR1 MNHEY, CDR2 SVGEGT. The V segment lost 5 bases and the J segment 0 bases; nucleotides outside the gene matches: 8. The CDR3 runs to 16 residues. The CDR3 DNA follows: TGTGCCAGCAGTAAACAGGGGGCGGAAAGCTCCTACGAGCAGTACTTC. Amino acids: CASSKQGAESSYEQYF.

This clonotype came up a few times. J is TRBJ2-7 and V is TRBV9; D gene ambiguous. Germline CDR1 reads SGDLS; CDR2 reads YYNGEE. The CDR3 runs 13 residues. V lost 4 bases, J lost 5 bases, and 13 bases lay in between. This chain's CDR3 is CASSPAVGNEQYF. In DNA form, the CDR3 reads TGTGCCAGCAGCCCCGCCGTGGGTAACGAGCAGTACTTC. Together with reference TRBV9 and TRBJ2-7, the CDR3 gives the full variable domain: DSGVTQTPKHLITATGQRVTLRCSPRSGDLSVYWYQQSLDQGLQFLIQYYNGEERAKGNILERFSAQQFPDLHSELNLSSLELGDSALYFCASSPAVGNEQYFGPGTRLTVT.

This clonotype has just a few counts. This chain connects TRBV5-5 to TRBJ2-7; D is perhaps TRBD1 (6 bases). Germline assignment: CDR1 SGHKS and CDR2 YYEKEE (reference sequence). The CDR3 length is 17 residues. V lost 4 bases and J lost 1, with 21 bases in between. Here the CDR3 reads CASSKVGGQYASYEQYF. As DNA, the CDR3 is TGTGCCAGCAGCAAGGTGGGCGGACAGTATGCATCCTACGAGCAGTACTTC.

This clonotype has a count of ten or more. The rearrangement uses TRBV10-3 and TRBJ2-1; 9 nucleotides align to TRBD1. The CDR3 consists of 14 residues. V shed 2 bases, J shed 7 bases, and the junction held 3 bases outside the gene matches. The V gene's germline CDR1 is ENHRY and CDR2 SYGVKD. CDR3 in DNA: TGTGCCATCAGTGAGGGGACAGGGCGAAATGAGCAGTTCTTC. Protein sequence: CAISEGTGRNEQFF.

This chain uses TRBV4-3 with TRBJ2-5; D gene ambiguous. The CDR3 consists of 13 residues. CDR1 is LGHNA and CDR2 is YSLEER in the germline V gene. V dropped 0 bases and J dropped 7 bases, with 9 bases sitting between them. The CDR3 is CASSQERKGTQYF. The CDR3 DNA follows: TGCGCCAGCAGCCAAGAAAGAAAGGGGACCCAGTACTTC.

This clonotype was picked up many times. The rearrangement uses TRBV28 and TRBJ1-4; D is possibly TRBD1 (5 bases). The V end lost 7 bases, the J end lost 3 bases, and 15 bases lay between the germline ends. Per the germline V gene, CDR1 is MDHEN and CDR2 is SYDVKM. This CDR3 contains 15 residues. The CDR3 is CASTLSQASNEKLFF. CDR3 DNA: TGTGCCAGCACCCTCTCACAGGCCTCTAATGAAAAACTGTTTTTT.

The sample holds many counts of this clonotype. The chain recombines TRBV7-9 with TRBJ1-1; D call uncertain. V was trimmed by 8 bases and J by 5 bases, leaving 9 bases between them. This CDR3 comprises 11 residues. Germline V gives CDR1 SEHNR, CDR2 FQNEAQ (reference sequence). CDR3 nucleotides: TGTGCCAGCTATACGGGGACTGAAGCTTTCTTT. Translation gives CASYTGTEAFF.

This clonotype was seen ten or more times. This chain connects TRBV28 to TRBJ1-5, with no clear D. Per germline, CDR1 MDHEN and CDR2 SYDVKM. This CDR3 is 12 amino acids long. V was shortened by 1 base and J by 5 bases, with 3 bases between the two germline ends. The CDR3, as DNA: TGTGCCAGCAGTTTATCTTATCAGCCCCAGCATTTT. Translating it yields CASSLSYQPQHF.

The chain joins TRBV29-1 to TRBJ2-7; 15 bases align to TRBD2. The CDR3 runs to 14 residues. Germline lookup yields CDR1 SQVTM and CDR2 ANQGSEA. V dropped 7 bases and J dropped 7; count of bases not matched to a gene: 8. CDR3 sequence reads: CSARTSGRAGEQYF. CDR3 DNA sequence: TGCAGCGCCAGGACTAGCGGGAGGGCTGGGGAGCAGTACTTC.

This clonotype was counted many times. The chain has TRBV11-2 and TRBJ2-5, with D unresolved. The germline V gene encodes CDR1 SGHAT and CDR2 FQNNGV. The ends were cut back, 2 bases at V and 4 bases at J, with 11 bases in the middle. The CDR3 has 14 amino acids. The DNA of the CDR3 is TGTGCCAGCAGCTTAAGAGTAGTCGGAGAGACCCAGTACTTC. Residues: CASSLRVVGETQYF.

There are many counts of this clonotype. This sequence joins TRBV12-3 or TRBV12-4 and TRBJ2-7, with 10 bases that match TRBD2. There are 16 residues in the CDR3. V lost 3 bases and J lost 2; bases outside the gene matches: 7. This CDR3 reads CASSLGLAGATYEQYF. Here the CDR3 DNA reads TGTGCCAGCAGTTTGGGTCTAGCGGGAGCCACCTACGAGCAGTACTTC.

The chain employs TRBV6-6 and TRBJ1-2; D may be TRBD1 (6 bases). The germline V gene has CDR1 MNHNY and CDR2 SVGAGI (reference sequence). CDR3 length: 14 amino acids. The ends were cut back, 2 bases at V and 4 bases at J, with 11 bases in the middle. CDR3 DNA sequence: TGTGCCAGCAGTTACCGGACAGACGTCTATGGCTACACCTTC. This encodes CASSYRTDVYGYTF.

The sample holds many counts of this clonotype. The J gene is TRBJ1-1, the V gene TRBV6-2 or TRBV6-3; TRBD1 might be the D (5 bases). Germline CDR1 and CDR2: MNHEY and SVGEGT. CDR3 length: 12 residues. The V end lost 2 bases, the J end lost 8 bases, and 9 bases lay between the germline ends. CDR3 sequence: CASSYRPGEAFF. In nucleotides, the CDR3 is TGTGCCAGCAGTTACCGGCCAGGGGAAGCTTTCTTT.

The V call is TRBV7-3, the J call TRBJ1-6, with unresolved D. The germline gives CDR1 SGHTA, CDR2 FQGTGA. The CDR3 consists of 15 residues. V gave up 6 bases and J gave up 0 bases, with 9 bases separating them. The CDR3 is CASRLTSSYNSPLHF. The CDR3 nucleotides read TGTGCCAGCAGGCTTACGAGCTCCTATAATTCACCCCTCCACTTT.

The chain recombines TRBV30 with TRBJ2-7, with TRBD2 matching 7 bases. Looked up from germline, CDR1 is GTSNPN and CDR2 is SVGIG (reference sequence). Germline trimming cut 3 bases from V and 2 bases from J; bases unmatched to any gene: 10. The CDR3 contains 15 residues. The CDR3 reads CAWSGHRDYTYEQYF. The CDR3 DNA sequence: TGTGCCTGGAGCGGACACCGGGACTACACCTACGAGCAGTACTTC.